Shown below are 32 T cell receptor beta chains from a single sample sequenced in a study of shared clonotypes between healthy human individuals. Generated by immunoSEQ multiplex PCR, the TCRdb table keeps only in-frame clones and is missing some. The data show 2.5 million or so clones, 85% to 95% seen once. Sequenced material: naive CD4+ T cells sorted from blood. Described subset: CD45RA+ positively selected. Source of these receptors: a young man in good health.

The CDR3 DNA sequence: TGTGCCAGCGGGGAGGTACGGGGCTCCTACAATGAGCAGTTCTTC. Encoded protein: CASGEVRGSYNEQFF. The gene calls are TRBV13 and TRBJ2-1; D might be TRBD2 (6 bases). CDR1 is PRHDT and CDR2 is FYEKMQ in the germline V gene (reference sequence). CDR3 size: 15 residues. Trimming took 8 bases from V and 0 from J, leaving 14 bases between them.

The chain links TRBV5-4 to TRBJ2-1, with TRBD1 matching over 9 bases. The length of the CDR3 is 16 residues. The trim removed 5 bases at V and 3 bases at J, leaving 9 bases unmatched. Germline CDR1 SGHNT, CDR2 YYREEE (reference sequence). The CDR3 sequence is CASRTPTGQGYNEQFF. The CDR3 region has the DNA TGTGCCAGCAGGACCCCAACGGGACAGGGCTACAATGAGCAGTTCTTC.

The V call is TRBV5-4, the J call TRBJ2-1; the D gene is possibly TRBD2 (6 bases). With 5 bases removed from V and 3 bases from J, the gap between germline ends came to 12 bases. CDR3 size: 14 residues. Germline assignment: CDR1 SGHNT and CDR2 YYREEE (reference sequence). CDR3 sequence reads: CASSPTGDYNEQFF. CDR3 nucleotides: TGTGCCAGCAGTCCGACGGGAGACTACAATGAGCAGTTCTTC.

This rearrangement joins TRBV27 to TRBJ2-7; D may correspond to TRBD1 or TRBD2 (5 bases each). There are 13 residues in the CDR3. The V end lost 5 bases, the J end lost 1 base, and 9 bases lay between the germline ends. CDR1 is MNHEY and CDR2 is SMNVEV in the germline V gene (reference sequence). For the CDR3, the DNA is TGTGCCAGCAGTAGGGACGTTTCCTACGAGCAGTACTTC. Its protein is CASSRDVSYEQYF.

The V gene is TRBV4-1, the J gene TRBJ2-2, with 7 bases aligning to TRBD1. CDR1 and CDR2 (germline): MGHRA, YSYEKL. V was clipped by 0 bases and J by 4 bases; unmatched bases: 5. There are 16 residues in the CDR3. Here the CDR3 DNA reads TGCGCCAGCAGCCAAGAAGGGGACAGAATCACCGGGGAGCTGTTTTTT. This gives the protein CASSQEGDRITGELFF.

V is TRBV19 and J is TRBJ2-2, with 7 bases lining up with TRBD1. This CDR3 spans 15 amino acids. Trimming cost V 8 bases and J 4 bases; bases outside gene matches: 10. Germline assignment: CDR1 LNHDA and CDR2 SQIVND (reference sequence). The CDR3 bases are TGTGCCAGTCACAGACCGGGACAGCTCACCGGGGAGCTGTTTTTT. Residues: CASHRPGQLTGELFF.

V gene TRBV14 combines with J gene TRBJ2-3; D might be TRBD1 (7 bases). This CDR3 is built from 16 residues. V was trimmed by 4 bases and J by 5 bases, leaving 19 bases between them. Germline values: CDR1 SGHDN, CDR2 FVKESK. Written as DNA, the CDR3 is TGTGCCAGCAGCCCTCAGGACAGGTCCGGGGGAGATACGCAGTATTTT. It codes for CASSPQDRSGGDTQYF.

The chain carries TRBV10-3 and TRBJ1-4; maybe TRBD1 (5 bases). CDR3 length equals 14 residues. Germline CDR1 reads ENHRY; CDR2 reads SYGVKD. Trimming removed 6 bases at V and 8 bases at J, with 16 bases between. The CDR3 reads CAISVSGTSEKLFF. Here the CDR3 DNA reads TGTGCCATCAGCGTCTCAGGGACTAGCGAAAAACTGTTTTTT.

The chain uses TRBV9 and TRBJ1-6; no definite D call. Trimming shortened V by 4 bases and J by 7 bases, and 12 bases separated the two germline ends. The CDR3 extends over 14 amino acids. From germline, CDR1 is SGDLS and CDR2 YYNGEE. The DNA for the CDR3 is TGTGCCAGCAGCCTCACGATGGTAAATTCACCCCTCCACTTT. Protein: CASSLTMVNSPLHF.

The chain is built from TRBV12-5 and TRBJ1-1, with D possibly being TRBD1 (6 bases). The V gene's germline CDR1 is LGHNT and CDR2 FRNRAP. V lost 5 bases and J 1 base, leaving 11 bases between the germline ends. The CDR3 has 14 amino acids. Here the CDR3 DNA reads TGTGCTAGTGGTGAACAGGGCACGAACACTGAAGCTTTCTTT. This translates into CASGEQGTNTEAFF.

V and J are TRBV2 and TRBJ2-2; tentative D call: TRBD2 (5 bases). The CDR3 is 15 amino acids. V lost 4 bases, J lost 1 base, and 10 bases lay in between. Per the germline V gene, CDR1 is SNHLY and CDR2 is FYNNEI. CDR3: CASSVVEGNTGELFF. In nucleotides, the CDR3 is TGTGCCAGCAGTGTGGTTGAGGGGAACACCGGGGAGCTGTTTTTT.

The chain couples TRBV27 to TRBJ1-1; 7 bases line up with TRBD1. The length of the CDR3 is 15 residues. The V and J ends lost 7 bases and 1 base, in that order; junction bases with no gene match: 9. The germline V gene encodes CDR1 MNHEY and CDR2 SMNVEV (reference sequence). In DNA, the CDR3 is TGTGCCAGCACCCCCGACAGGGATCGGAACACTGAAGCTTTCTTT. It encodes CASTPDRDRNTEAFF.

This clone appeared once. The V call is TRBV6-6, the J call TRBJ2-1; D is undetermined. The V end lost 6 bases, the J end lost 0 bases, and 12 bases lay between the germline ends. This CDR3 has 15 amino acids. The germline V gene encodes CDR1 MNHNY and CDR2 SVGAGI (reference sequence). CDR3 in DNA: TGTGCCAGCAGCCAAGTCGGAAGCTCCTACAATGAGCAGTTCTTC. Protein product: CASSQVGSSYNEQFF.

The chain joins TRBV7-6 to TRBJ2-5; 16 nucleotides match TRBD2. V dropped 4 bases and J dropped 4; count of bases not matched to a gene: 12. The CDR3 spans 19 residues. Germline V CDR1 and CDR2: SGHVS, FNYEAQ. The CDR3 nucleotides read TGTGCCAGCAGCTCACCGGGACTAGCGGGAGGGCTTCCTCGAGAGACCCAGTACTTC. Its protein is CASSSPGLAGGLPRETQYF.

This chain links TRBV5-5 with TRBJ2-5; unclear D gene. Looked up from germline, CDR1 is SGHKS and CDR2 is YYEKEE (reference sequence). This CDR3 has 14 residues. Trimming left V 1 base short and J 5 bases short, with 12 bases between. The CDR3 is CASSLTSGYETQYF. DNA for the CDR3: TGTGCCAGCAGCTTGACCTCCGGTTACGAGACCCAGTACTTC.

The V call is TRBV30, the J call TRBJ1-1, with D possibly matching TRBD1 (5 bases). This CDR3 spans 13 amino acids. Germline V gives CDR1 GTSNPN, CDR2 SVGIG (reference sequence). V gave up 8 bases and J gave up 3 bases, with 16 bases separating them. CDR3 nucleotide sequence: TGTGCCGCGACCTACGACAGCCACACTGAAGCTTTCTTT. Translated, it gives CAATYDSHTEAFF.

The chain combines TRBV19 with TRBJ1-4; tentative D call: TRBD1 (5 bases). V was cut by 3 bases and J by 3 bases, with 11 bases left in between. This CDR3 is built from 15 residues. CDR1 is LNHDA and CDR2 is SQIVND in the germline V gene (reference sequence). The chain's CDR3 is CASSILGLANEKLFF. The CDR3 DNA sequence: TGTGCCAGTAGTATTTTGGGGCTGGCTAATGAAAAACTGTTTTTT.

In the case of this clone: The junction differs from germline at one of its ends, possibly a read error. The V and J genes are TRBV28 and TRBJ1-2, with D hard to call. The CDR3 contains 12 residues. CDR1 and CDR2 (germline): MDHEN, SYDVKM. The CDR3 DNA sequence: TGTGCCAGCAGGATAGGGAGCTATCGCTACACCTTC. Translation gives CASRIGSYRYTF.

The chain combines TRBV10-3 with TRBJ2-5; no reliable D call. Germline CDR1 ENHRY, CDR2 SYGVKD. The germline V and J ends were trimmed by 3 bases and 5 bases, with 4 bases remaining between them. The CDR3 totals 11 residues. The DNA of the CDR3 is TGTGCCATCAGTGAAAAGGAGACCCAGTACTTC. Amino acids: CAISEKETQYF.

J is TRBJ2-3 and V is TRBV7-9; 7 bases are a match to TRBD2. CDR1 and CDR2 from the germline V gene are SEHNR and FQNEAQ (reference sequence). V was pared by 1 base and J by 1 base, with 8 bases of the junction left unmatched. The CDR3 is made up of 17 amino acids. CDR3 nucleotide sequence: TGTGCCAGCAGCTTAGGGGTCGGGAGGTACCGCACAGATACGCAGTATTTT. It yields the protein CASSLGVGRYRTDTQYF.

With regard to this clone: Other nucleotide sequences in the sample specify the same CDR3. The rearrangement joins TRBV5-4 to TRBJ2-7; D gene unclear. Germline lookup yields CDR1 SGHNT and CDR2 YYREEE (reference sequence). The CDR3 totals 12 residues. V was cut by 0 bases and J by 4 bases, with 5 bases left in between. CDR3: CASSLDRYEQYF. The DNA for the CDR3 is TGTGCCAGCAGCTTGGATCGGTACGAGCAGTACTTC.

The V gene is TRBV27, the J gene TRBJ2-5, with 9 positions matching TRBD1. This CDR3 region has 15 residues. Germline lookup yields CDR1 MNHEY and CDR2 SMNVEV (reference sequence). The ends lost 4 bases at V and 4 bases at J; junction bases unmatched: 7. In DNA form, the CDR3 reads TGTGCCAGCAGTTCTGGGGGACAGGGTTTAGAGACCCAGTACTTC. It specifies CASSSGGQGLETQYF.

The chain has TRBV7-9 and TRBJ2-5; D might be TRBD1 (6 bases). The CDR3 runs to 14 residues. Per germline, CDR1 SEHNR and CDR2 FQNEAQ (reference sequence). V shed 2 bases and J shed 1 base, with 8 bases lying between them. The CDR3 loop is CASSLKGGQETQYF. The CDR3 DNA is TGTGCCAGCAGCTTAAAAGGGGGCCAAGAGACCCAGTACTTC.

The genes are TRBV6-5 and TRBJ1-4; TRBD1 is a possible D gene (6 bases). Trimming pared 2 bases from V and 6 bases from J, leaving 10 bases between. The CDR3 loop spans 14 amino acids. CDR1 is MNHEY and CDR2 is SVGAGI in the germline V gene. The CDR3 sequence: CASSYAAGDEKLFF. Here the CDR3 DNA reads TGTGCCAGCAGTTACGCGGCAGGGGATGAAAAACTGTTTTTT.

The chain joins TRBV7-2 to TRBJ2-1; 11 bases are shared with TRBD2. With 2 bases clipped from V and 7 bases from J, the junction kept 13 bases outside the gene matches. The CDR3 totals 18 residues. In germline, CDR1 is SGHTA, CDR2 FQGNSA. CDR3 region: CASSLQVSRLAGRNEQFF. CDR3 nucleotides: TGTGCCAGCAGCTTACAAGTCAGCCGACTAGCGGGAAGGAATGAGCAGTTCTTC.

This chain links TRBV18 with TRBJ2-3; 12 bases line up with TRBD2. The CDR3 runs to 16 residues. Trimming cost V 6 bases and J 4 bases; bases outside gene matches: 8. CDR1 is KGHSH and CDR2 is LQKENI in the germline V gene. CDR3 residues: CASSLWTSGTADTQYF. The DNA of the CDR3 is TGTGCCAGCTCCCTCTGGACTAGCGGGACCGCAGATACGCAGTATTTT.

The rearrangement uses TRBV7-6 and TRBJ2-1, with TRBD2 matching over 12 bases. J lost 4 bases, V lost 6 bases, and 7 bases had no gene match. This CDR3 has 16 amino acids. Looked up from germline, CDR1 is SGHVS and CDR2 is FNYEAQ. This CDR3 reads CASSTRTSGNYNEQFF. The CDR3 region has the DNA TGTGCCAGCAGTACGAGGACTAGCGGGAATTACAATGAGCAGTTCTTC.

This clone was picked up a small number of times. V usage is TRBV21-1 and J usage is TRBJ2-3; the table gives TRBD2 as D, unverified against the DNA. TRBV21-1 is a documented pseudogene. The CDR3 totals 16 residues. CDR3 sequence reads: CASSKVDSGGPDTQYF. The CDR3, as DNA: TGTGCCAGCAGCAAAGTCGATAGCGGGGGCCCAGATACGCAGTATTTT.

A note on this clone: Other DNA sequences from this sample encode an identical CDR3 as well. The rearrangement uses TRBV28 and TRBJ2-7, with a tentative D call TRBD1 (5 bases). With 6 bases removed from V and 3 bases from J, the gap between germline ends came to 9 bases. Germline V gene lookup returns CDR1 MDHEN and CDR2 SYDVKM. The length of the CDR3 is 12 residues. The CDR3 here is CASRGLGYEQYF. CDR3 nucleotide sequence: TGTGCCAGCAGGGGGCTAGGCTACGAGCAGTACTTC.

With respect to this clone: In the same sample, other DNA sequences code for this CDR3. The V and J genes are TRBV7-9 and TRBJ2-6, with TRBD1 matching over 9 bases. CDR1 is SEHNR, CDR2 FQNEAQ, per germline (reference sequence). The CDR3 spans 16 residues. Germline trimming cut 1 base from V and 2 bases from J; bases unmatched to any gene: 0. CDR3 in DNA: TGTGCCAGCAGCTTAGGGACAGGGGCTGGGGCCAACGTCCTGACTTTC. Its translation: CASSLGTGAGANVLTF.

The V call is TRBV10-3, the J call TRBJ2-1, with 9 bases fitting TRBD1. CDR3 length: 15 residues. The V segment lost 3 bases and the J segment 7 bases; nucleotides outside the gene matches: 7. Germline CDR1 and CDR2: ENHRY and SYGVKD. CDR3 nucleotides: TGTGCCATCAGTGACTGGGGACAGGGAAATAATGAGCAGTTCTTC. Residues: CAISDWGQGNNEQFF.

The chain links TRBV6-6 to TRBJ2-3, with 8 bases aligning to TRBD1. Trimming took 6 bases from V and 0 from J; bases not matched to a gene: 8. This CDR3 has 16 amino acids. Germline CDR1 is MNHNY and CDR2 is SVGAGI (reference sequence). The CDR3 spells CASSPLQGVSTDTQYF. The CDR3 DNA follows: TGTGCCAGCAGCCCGCTACAGGGGGTTAGCACAGATACGCAGTATTTT.